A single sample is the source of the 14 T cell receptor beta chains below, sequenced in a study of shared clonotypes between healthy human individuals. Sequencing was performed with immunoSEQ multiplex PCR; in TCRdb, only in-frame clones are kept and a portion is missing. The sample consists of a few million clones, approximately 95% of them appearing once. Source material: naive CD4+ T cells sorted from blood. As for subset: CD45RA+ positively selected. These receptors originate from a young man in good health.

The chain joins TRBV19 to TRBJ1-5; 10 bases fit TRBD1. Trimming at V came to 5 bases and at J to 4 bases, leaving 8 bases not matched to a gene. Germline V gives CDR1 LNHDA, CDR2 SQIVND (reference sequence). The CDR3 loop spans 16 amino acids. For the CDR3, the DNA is TGTGCCAGTAGTTTCCTGGACAGGGGGAGGAATCAGCCCCAGCATTTT. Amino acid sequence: CASSFLDRGRNQPQHF.

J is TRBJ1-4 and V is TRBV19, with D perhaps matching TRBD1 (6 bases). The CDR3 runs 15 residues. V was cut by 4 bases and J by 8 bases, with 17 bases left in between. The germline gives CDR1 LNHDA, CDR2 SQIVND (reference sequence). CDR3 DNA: TGTGCCAGTAGTACGCAGGGGTCTGCGAGGGAAAAACTGTTTTTT. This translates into CASSTQGSAREKLFF.

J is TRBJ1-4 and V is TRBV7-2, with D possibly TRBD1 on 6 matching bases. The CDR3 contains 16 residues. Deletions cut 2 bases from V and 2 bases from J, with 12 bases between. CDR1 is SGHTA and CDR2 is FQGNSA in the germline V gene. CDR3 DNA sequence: TGTGCCAGCAGCTTATGGCACAGGGTTACTAATGAAAAACTGTTTTTT. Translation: CASSLWHRVTNEKLFF.

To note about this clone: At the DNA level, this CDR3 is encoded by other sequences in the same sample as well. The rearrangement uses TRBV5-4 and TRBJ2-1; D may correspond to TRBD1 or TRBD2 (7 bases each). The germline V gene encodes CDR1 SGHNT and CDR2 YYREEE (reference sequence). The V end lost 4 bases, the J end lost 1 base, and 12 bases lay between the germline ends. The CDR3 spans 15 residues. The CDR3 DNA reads TGTGCCAGCAGCCCTCAGGGGGGGTCCTACAATGAGCAGTTCTTC. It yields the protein CASSPQGGSYNEQFF.

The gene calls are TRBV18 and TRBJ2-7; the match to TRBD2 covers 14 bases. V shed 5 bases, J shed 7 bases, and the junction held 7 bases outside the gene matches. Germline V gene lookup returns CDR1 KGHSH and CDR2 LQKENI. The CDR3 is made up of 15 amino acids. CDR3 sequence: CASSKPGLAGEEQYF. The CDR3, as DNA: TGTGCCAGCTCAAAACCGGGACTAGCGGGAGAAGAGCAGTACTTC.

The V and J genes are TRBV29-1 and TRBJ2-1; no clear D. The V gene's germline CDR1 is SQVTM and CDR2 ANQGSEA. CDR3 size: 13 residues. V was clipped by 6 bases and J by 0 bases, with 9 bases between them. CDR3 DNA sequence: TGCAGCGTGAGGCAGAGCTCCTACAATGAGCAGTTCTTC. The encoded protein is CSVRQSSYNEQFF.

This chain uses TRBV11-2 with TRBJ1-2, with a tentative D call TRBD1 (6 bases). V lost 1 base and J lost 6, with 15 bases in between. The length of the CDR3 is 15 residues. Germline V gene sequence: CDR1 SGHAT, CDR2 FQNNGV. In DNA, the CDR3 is TGTGCCAGCAGCTTAGGAGCCACAGGGACCCATGGCTACACCTTC. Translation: CASSLGATGTHGYTF.

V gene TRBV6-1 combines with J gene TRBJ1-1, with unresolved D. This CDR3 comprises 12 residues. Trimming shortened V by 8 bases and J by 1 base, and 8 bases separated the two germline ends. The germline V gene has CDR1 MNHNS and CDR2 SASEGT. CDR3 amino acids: CASRNPNTEAFF. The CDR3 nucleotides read TGTGCCAGCCGAAACCCGAACACTGAAGCTTTCTTT.

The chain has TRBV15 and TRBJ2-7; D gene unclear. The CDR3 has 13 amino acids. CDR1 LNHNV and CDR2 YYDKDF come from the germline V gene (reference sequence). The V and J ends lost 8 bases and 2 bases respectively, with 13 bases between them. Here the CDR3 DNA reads TGTGCCACCCCCCCCCTAGGTCCCTACGAGCAGTACTTC. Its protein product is CATPPLGPYEQYF. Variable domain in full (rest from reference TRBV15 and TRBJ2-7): DAMVIQNPRYQVTQFGKPVTLSCSQTLNHNVMYWYQQKSSQAPKLLFHYYDKDFNNEADTPDNFQSRRPNTSFCFLDIRSPGLGDTAMYLCATPPLGPYEQYFGPGTRLTVT.

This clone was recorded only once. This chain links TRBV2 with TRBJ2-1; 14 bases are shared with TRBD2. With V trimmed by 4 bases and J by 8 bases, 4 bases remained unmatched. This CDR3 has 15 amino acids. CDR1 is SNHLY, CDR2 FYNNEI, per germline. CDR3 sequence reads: CASSGGLAGGHEQFF. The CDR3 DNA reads TGTGCCAGCAGTGGAGGACTAGCGGGAGGACATGAGCAGTTCTTC. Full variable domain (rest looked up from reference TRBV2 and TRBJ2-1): EPEVTQTPSHQVTQMGQEVILRCVPISNHLYFYWYRQILGQKVEFLVSFYNNEISEKSEIFDDQFSVERPDGSNFTLKIRSTKLEDSAMYFCASSGGLAGGHEQFFGPGTRLTVL.

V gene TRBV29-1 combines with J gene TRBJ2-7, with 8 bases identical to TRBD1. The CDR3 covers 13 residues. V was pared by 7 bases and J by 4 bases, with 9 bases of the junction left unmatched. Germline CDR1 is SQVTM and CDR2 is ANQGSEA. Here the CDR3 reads CSALGTGGYEQYF. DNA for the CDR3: TGCAGCGCCCTCGGGACAGGTGGTTACGAGCAGTACTTC.

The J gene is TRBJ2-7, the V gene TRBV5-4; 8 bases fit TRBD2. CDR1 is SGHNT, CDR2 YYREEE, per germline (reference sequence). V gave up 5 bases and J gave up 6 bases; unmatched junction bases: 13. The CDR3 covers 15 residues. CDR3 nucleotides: TGTGCCAGCAGGATGGGAACGGGAGGGCCGGGCGAGCAGTACTTC. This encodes CASRMGTGGPGEQYF. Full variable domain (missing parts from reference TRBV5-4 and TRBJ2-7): ETGVTQSPTHLIKTRGQQVTLRCSSQSGHNTVSWYQQALGQGPQFIFQYYREEENGRGNFPPRFSGLQFPNYSSELNVNALELDDSALYLCASRMGTGGPGEQYFGPGTRLTVT.

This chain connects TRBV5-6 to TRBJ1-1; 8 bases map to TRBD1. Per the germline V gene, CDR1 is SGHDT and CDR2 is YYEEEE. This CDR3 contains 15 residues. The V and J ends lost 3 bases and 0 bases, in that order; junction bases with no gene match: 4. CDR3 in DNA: TGTGCCAGCAGCTACGGGACAGGTTTGAACACTGAAGCTTTCTTT. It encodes CASSYGTGLNTEAFF.

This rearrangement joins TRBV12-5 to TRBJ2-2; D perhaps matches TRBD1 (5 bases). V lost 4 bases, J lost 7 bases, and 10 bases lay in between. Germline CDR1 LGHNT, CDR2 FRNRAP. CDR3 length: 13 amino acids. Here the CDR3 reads CASGYRGFGELFF. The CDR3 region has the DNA TGTGCTAGTGGTTATAGGGGATTCGGGGAGCTGTTTTTT.